Below, 29 T cell receptor beta chains from the same sample are listed, as sequenced in a study of control samples from healthy donors and cancer patients. Measured with immunoSEQ multiplex PCR; TCRdb has only the in-frame clones, and not every one. The sample contains about 160,000 clones, 80% to 95% of which appear only once. The sequenced sample consisted of blood. The receptors come from a young woman in good health.

The chain joins TRBV19 to TRBJ2-7; D is perhaps TRBD1 (6 bases). CDR3 size: 14 residues. Between the trimmed V and J ends, which lost 4 bases and 0 bases, there was a span of 10 bases. Germline CDR1 and CDR2: LNHDA and SQIVND (reference sequence). This CDR3 reads CASSTDSSSYEQYF. CDR3 in DNA: TGTGCCAGTAGTACGGACAGTAGCTCCTACGAGCAGTACTTC. Supplemented by reference TRBV19 and TRBJ2-7, the full variable domain reads DGGITQSPKYLFRKEGQNVTLSCEQNLNHDAMYWYRQDPGQGLRLIYYSQIVNDFQKGDIAEGYSVSREKKESFPLTVTSAQKNPTAFYLCASSTDSSSYEQYFGPGTRLTVT.

V usage is TRBV12-3 or TRBV12-4 and J usage is TRBJ1-4, with no clear D. The CDR3 length is 13 residues. V was pared by 1 base and J by 1 base, with 1 base between. As DNA, the CDR3 is TGTGCCAGCAGTTTAGTAACTAATGAAAAACTGTTTTTT. This translates into CASSLVTNEKLFF.

This chain joins TRBV28 and TRBJ2-1; maybe TRBD1 (7 bases). CDR1 and CDR2 from the germline V gene are MDHEN and SYDVKM. This CDR3 spans 18 amino acids. Trimming took off 0 bases at V and 9 bases at J, with 24 bases between the two ends. The CDR3: CASSLWRLGTSSGGEQFF. The CDR3 DNA follows: TGTGCCAGCAGTTTATGGAGACTGGGGACTTCCTCAGGGGGTGAGCAGTTCTTC.

The V gene is TRBV18, the J gene TRBJ2-7, with TRBD1 matching over 7 bases. V was pared by 2 bases and J by 3 bases, with 10 bases of the junction left unmatched. Germline V lookup: CDR1 KGHSH, CDR2 LQKENI. The CDR3 is 16 amino acids. CDR3 region: CASSPDMGQNFYEQYF. The CDR3 region has the DNA TGTGCCAGCTCACCAGATATGGGACAGAATTTCTACGAGCAGTACTTC.

The CDR3 region has the DNA TGTGCCATCAGTGATCTCTCTAGCGGACACTACGAGCAGTACTTC. Translation: CAISDLSSGHYEQYF. The chain recombines TRBV10-3 with TRBJ2-7; TRBD2 aligns across 7 bases. CDR1 is ENHRY and CDR2 is SYGVKD in the germline V gene. The CDR3 consists of 15 residues. Germline trimming cut 3 bases from V and 3 bases from J; bases unmatched to any gene: 8.

CDR3 nucleotides: TGTGCCAGTAGTATAGAAAGAATTGGGCAGGGTTCAATTCAGACCCAGTACTTC. Amino acids: CASSIERIGQGSIQTQYF. The chain has TRBV19 and TRBJ2-5, with D perhaps matching TRBD1 (5 bases). V was trimmed by 0 bases and J by 6 bases, leaving 23 bases between them. CDR1 and CDR2 (germline): LNHDA, SQIVND (reference sequence). There are 18 residues in the CDR3.

The chain couples TRBV4-3 to TRBJ1-3, with D uncertain. V lost 1 base and J lost 7, with 17 bases in between. The CDR3 is 16 amino acids. CDR1 is LGHNA, CDR2 YSLEER, per germline. The CDR3 DNA is TGCGCCAGCAGCCAAGCCTCGGATGCCGGTCGGAACACCATATATTTT. Translating it yields CASSQASDAGRNTIYF.

This rearrangement joins TRBV18 to TRBJ1-5, with D maybe TRBD1 (5 bases). Germline CDR1 is KGHSH and CDR2 is LQKENI. The CDR3 extends over 21 amino acids. V was shortened by 3 bases and J by 0 bases, with 27 bases between the two germline ends. The CDR3 spells CASSPRWGSWFGGYSNQPQHF. The CDR3 bases are TGTGCCAGCTCACCGAGGTGGGGCAGCTGGTTTGGGGGATATAGCAATCAGCCCCAGCATTTT. Complete variable domain (other parts from reference TRBV18 and TRBJ1-5): NAGVMQNPRHLVRRRGQEARLRCSPMKGHSHVYWYRQLPEEGLKFMVYLQKENIIDESGMPKERFSAEFPKEGPSILRIQQVVRGDSAAYFCASSPRWGSWFGGYSNQPQHFGDGTRLSIL.

This clone has just one count. This chain joins TRBV6-6 and TRBJ2-1, with a weak D call TRBD2 (6 bases). The germline CDR1 and CDR2 sequences are MNHNY and SVGAGI (reference sequence). The CDR3 spans 13 residues. Trimming cost V 5 bases and J 5 bases, with 10 bases left between them. This CDR3 reads CASSRREHNEQFF. The CDR3 DNA sequence: TGTGCCAGCAGTCGCCGGGAGCACAATGAGCAGTTCTTC.

V usage is TRBV18 and J usage is TRBJ1-1; maybe TRBD1 (5 bases). V dropped 2 bases and J dropped 1 base, with 8 bases sitting between them. CDR3 length: 14 amino acids. The V gene's germline CDR1 is KGHSH and CDR2 LQKENI. CDR3 protein: CASSPVQGNTEAFF. In nucleotides, the CDR3 is TGTGCCAGCTCACCAGTTCAGGGGAACACTGAAGCTTTCTTT.

This CDR3 is CASRTGGGNYGYTF. CDR3 DNA: TGTGCCAGCAGGACCGGTGGGGGGAACTATGGCTACACCTTC. This chain uses TRBV3-1 (or the pseudogene TRBV3-2) with TRBJ1-2; D is perhaps TRBD1 (5 bases). The CDR3 spans 14 residues. The germline CDR1 and CDR2 sequences are LGHDT and YNNKEL (reference sequence). V shed 6 bases and J shed 2 bases, with 13 bases lying between them.

CDR3 residues: CATRDPGSNEQFF. CDR3 sequence (DNA): TGTGCCACCAGGGACCCGGGGTCCAATGAGCAGTTCTTC. The rearrangement uses TRBV24-1 and TRBJ2-1, with D maybe TRBD2 (5 bases). The CDR3 has 13 residues. Trimming removed 7 bases from V and 6 bases from J, with 12 bases in between. Germline CDR1 and CDR2: KGHDR and SFDVKD.

The V gene is TRBV24-1, the J gene TRBJ1-5, with TRBD1 as a possible D gene (5 bases). CDR3 size: 15 residues. The V gene's germline CDR1 is KGHDR and CDR2 SFDVKD. Trimming took 8 bases from V and 2 from J, leaving 15 bases between them. The CDR3 coding sequence is TGTGCCACCAAAGTAGAGGGGTGGTGCAATCAGCCCCAGCATTTT. Residues: CATKVEGWCNQPQHF.

The chain links TRBV7-9 to TRBJ2-4; D is unresolved. Trimming took off 2 bases at V and 6 bases at J, with 11 bases between the two ends. The CDR3 extends over 14 amino acids. Germline lookup yields CDR1 SEHNR and CDR2 FQNEAQ (reference sequence). For the CDR3, the DNA is TGTGCCAGCAGCTTACAGGAGTACGGAAACATTCAGTACTTC. Translation gives CASSLQEYGNIQYF.

The V call is TRBV16, the J call TRBJ1-1; a weak D match, TRBD1 (5 bases). Germline values: CDR1 KGHSY, CDR2 FQNENV. CDR3 length: 16 residues. The V end lost 1 base, the J end lost 5 bases, and 17 bases lay between the germline ends. In nucleotides, the CDR3 is TGTGCCAGCAGCCAATTTCTGGGGCAGGGAAGTACTGAAGCTTTCTTT. Amino acid sequence: CASSQFLGQGSTEAFF.

This chain uses TRBV6-8 with TRBJ1-4, with D possibly matching TRBD1 (5 bases). Germline CDR1 MNHGY, CDR2 SAAAGT. Trimming cost V 2 bases and J 7 bases, with 11 bases left between them. This CDR3 comprises 14 residues. The CDR3 loop is CASSYGGKIEKLFF. The CDR3 region has the DNA TGTGCCAGCAGTTACGGGGGGAAAATTGAAAAACTGTTTTTT.

The chain links TRBV5-5 to TRBJ2-3; D is uncertain. The V and J ends lost 3 bases and 10 bases respectively, with 9 bases between them. Germline CDR1 SGHKS, CDR2 YYEKEE (reference sequence). The CDR3 totals 11 residues. CDR3 sequence reads: CASSWDLSQYF. The CDR3 DNA reads as TGTGCCAGCAGCTGGGATCTATCGCAGTATTTT.

J is TRBJ1-1 and V is TRBV6-1, with D unresolved. The CDR3 spans 14 residues. Trimming removed 1 base at V and 3 bases at J, with 9 bases between. The germline V gene encodes CDR1 MNHNS and CDR2 SASEGT. CDR3 sequence: CASSEGGVYTEAFF. The CDR3 DNA reads as TGTGCCAGCAGTGAAGGCGGGGTGTACACTGAAGCTTTCTTT.

The chain has TRBV6-2 or TRBV6-3 and TRBJ2-2; 10 positions agree with TRBD1. Germline V gene sequence: CDR1 MNHEY, CDR2 SVGEGT. The CDR3 contains 15 residues. Germline trimming cut 4 bases from V and 6 bases from J; bases unmatched to any gene: 5. The chain's CDR3 is CASSSTGTGAGELFF. The CDR3, as DNA: TGTGCCAGCAGTTCAACCGGGACAGGGGCCGGGGAGCTGTTTTTT.

The chain recombines TRBV6-5 with TRBJ2-7; the match to TRBD1 covers 7 bases. V dropped 6 bases and J dropped 3; count of bases not matched to a gene: 5. The CDR3 contains 13 residues. Per germline, CDR1 MNHEY and CDR2 SVGAGI. The CDR3 loop reads CASRGQLNYEQYF. CDR3 sequence (DNA): TGTGCCAGCAGGGGACAGTTGAACTACGAGCAGTACTTC.

The J gene is TRBJ2-7, the V gene TRBV5-1; possibly TRBD1 for D (5 bases). The V gene lost 1 base and the J gene lost 0 bases, with 8 bases spanning the gap. There are 14 residues in the CDR3. The V gene's germline CDR1 is SGHRS and CDR2 YFSETQ. The CDR3 nucleotides are TGCGCCAGCAGCTTGACAGGTCCCTCCTACGAGCAGTACTTC. It is translated as CASSLTGPSYEQYF.

The chain couples TRBV4-1 to TRBJ1-2; TRBD1 might be the D (6 bases). The germline gives CDR1 MGHRA, CDR2 YSYEKL. This CDR3 has 15 residues. Deletions cut 2 bases from V and 6 bases from J, with 16 bases between. CDR3 region: CASSQPVQGRNGYTF. The CDR3 DNA sequence: TGCGCCAGCAGCCAACCCGTACAGGGTAGGAATGGCTACACCTTC.

CDR3 in DNA: TGTGCCAGCTCAACGACAGGGGTTACTGGAAACACCATATATTTT. Protein: CASSTTGVTGNTIYF. The chain employs TRBV18 and TRBJ1-3; 8 bases are a match to TRBD1. The CDR3 runs to 15 residues. Trimming at V came to 5 bases and at J to 2 bases, leaving 5 bases not matched to a gene. Germline-derived CDR1 and CDR2 are KGHSH and LQKENI.

The genes are TRBV18 and TRBJ2-6, with a weak D call TRBD1 (6 bases). V was trimmed by 3 bases and J by 0 bases, leaving 9 bases between them. Germline V gene lookup returns CDR1 KGHSH and CDR2 LQKENI. This CDR3 has 16 residues. For the CDR3, the DNA is TGTGCCAGCTCACCTACAGGGCCCTCTGGGGCCAACGTCCTGACTTTC. This encodes CASSPTGPSGANVLTF.

CDR3 DNA sequence: TGCGCCAGCAGCCATAACGAGCGGAGCAACTCCTACGAGCAGTACTTC. Its protein is CASSHNERSNSYEQYF. The chain couples TRBV4-1 to TRBJ2-7; tentative D call: TRBD2 (5 bases). The length of the CDR3 is 16 residues. V lost 3 bases, J lost 0 bases, and 15 bases lay in between. The germline CDR1 and CDR2 sequences are MGHRA and YSYEKL.

This clone has only a few counts. The chain employs TRBV7-9 and TRBJ1-5, with D perhaps TRBD1 (5 bases). CDR1 SEHNR and CDR2 FQNEAQ come from the germline V gene (reference sequence). There are 14 residues in the CDR3. Trimming took off 6 bases at V and 7 bases at J, with 16 bases between the two ends. In nucleotides, the CDR3 is TGTGCCAGCAGTATCGTCGCAGGGTGGCAGCCCCAGCATTTT. It is translated as CASSIVAGWQPQHF.

The count of this clone is one. The chain combines TRBV19 with TRBJ1-1; 8 bases are shared with TRBD1. The CDR3 is 17 amino acids. Trimming cost V 6 bases and J 1 base; bases outside gene matches: 13. In germline, CDR1 is LNHDA, CDR2 SQIVND (reference sequence). The CDR3 loop is CASRDPGQGGWNTEAFF. As DNA, the CDR3 is TGTGCCAGTAGGGACCCCGGACAGGGCGGTTGGAACACTGAAGCTTTCTTT.

The chain combines TRBV4-1 with TRBJ2-1, with TRBD2 matching over 14 bases. Germline V gene sequence: CDR1 MGHRA, CDR2 YSYEKL. The CDR3 is made up of 15 amino acids. The V and J ends lost 2 bases and 8 bases, in that order; junction bases with no gene match: 2. CDR3 region: CASSQLGLAGDEQFF. CDR3 in DNA: TGCGCCAGCAGCCAACTGGGACTAGCGGGAGATGAGCAGTTCTTC.

This chain links TRBV5-1 with TRBJ1-1, with D possibly matching TRBD1 (5 bases). This CDR3 contains 15 residues. Germline V gene data show CDR1 as SGHRS and CDR2 as YFSETQ. The V gene lost 3 bases and the J gene lost 5 bases, with 17 bases spanning the gap. The CDR3 loop is CASSSNGAGGTEAFF. In DNA form, the CDR3 reads TGCGCCAGCAGCTCTAACGGGGCCGGAGGGACTGAAGCTTTCTTT.